These 11 T cell receptor beta chains were sequenced from one sample in a study of T cell repertoires in cytomegalovirus infection. One entry per CDR3 protein results from TCRdb running MiXCR on the reads. The sample has about 110,000 distinct CDR3 sequences, roughly 9.1% seen once. No cognate antigen is known for these TCRs. The sequenced material came from PBMCs, sequenced either directly or after in vitro stimulation (not recorded which). The receptors were gathered from a human donor in good health (CMV status not recorded). Some clones in this sample may be carry-over from other donors' samples.

At least ten counts were recorded for this clonotype. The chain recombines TRBV12-3 or TRBV12-4 with TRBJ1-6, with D uncertain. This CDR3 contains 12 residues. Trimming left V 5 bases short and J 6 bases short, with 5 bases between. For the CDR3, the DNA is TGTGCCAGCAGTCTACGTAATTCACCCCTCCACTTT. As protein: CASSLRNSPLHF.

This clonotype was counted many times. The V call is TRBV5-6, the J call TRBJ2-7; 8 nucleotides agree with TRBD1. The ends lost 2 bases at V and 0 bases at J; junction bases unmatched: 4. From germline, CDR1 is SGHDT and CDR2 YYEEEE. This CDR3 contains 15 residues. CDR3 protein: CASSFPGQVSYEQYF. CDR3 bases: TGTGCCAGCAGCTTTCCGGGACAGGTCTCCTACGAGCAGTACTTC.

This chain's CDR3 is CASSGTGSTDTQYF. CDR3 nucleotides: TGTGCCAGCAGTGGTACAGGAAGCACAGATACGCAGTATTTT. V usage is TRBV9 and J usage is TRBJ2-3; weak D call: TRBD1 (5 bases). Germline loops: CDR1 SGDLS, CDR2 YYNGEE. Trimming left V 5 bases short and J 0 bases short, with 10 bases between. The CDR3 is made up of 14 amino acids.

This clonotype has more than one count but fewer than ten. The chain carries TRBV6-5 and TRBJ1-1; no reliable D call. The CDR3 has 16 residues. With 4 bases removed from V and 4 bases from J, the gap between germline ends came to 19 bases. Germline V CDR1 and CDR2: MNHEY, SVGAGI. The CDR3 sequence is CASSSSVVWLGTEAFF. As DNA, the CDR3 is TGTGCCAGCAGTTCGTCGGTTGTGTGGTTGGGCACTGAAGCTTTCTTT.

The sample holds one count of this clonotype. This chain uses TRBV5-8 with TRBJ2-1; D remains unclear. CDR1 and CDR2 (germline): SGHTS, YDEGEE. Trimming removed 0 bases from V and 3 bases from J, with 7 bases in between. The CDR3 loop spans 14 amino acids. The CDR3 region is CASSLAARYNEQFF. CDR3 coding DNA: TGTGCCAGCAGCTTGGCTGCCCGCTACAATGAGCAGTTCTTC.

In its sample, this clonotype was seen many times. This chain connects TRBV12-3 or TRBV12-4 to TRBJ1-1; D is possibly TRBD1 (5 bases). With 4 bases removed from V and 8 bases from J, the gap between germline ends came to 8 bases. There are 11 residues in the CDR3. This chain's CDR3 is CASSSRQEAFF. For the CDR3, the DNA is TGTGCCAGCAGTTCCCGACAGGAAGCTTTCTTT.

At least ten counts were recorded for this clonotype. This chain uses TRBV11-2 with TRBJ1-4; D may be TRBD1 (5 bases). The CDR3 loop spans 16 amino acids. V was clipped by 5 bases and J by 0 bases, with 13 bases between them. Germline V gives CDR1 SGHAT, CDR2 FQNNGV. The CDR3 bases are TGTGCCAGCAGCAAAATCCAGGGTGCAACTAATGAAAAACTGTTTTTT. It yields the protein CASSKIQGATNEKLFF.

The rearrangement links TRBV7-2 to TRBJ1-5, with a weak D call TRBD1 (5 bases). The CDR3 consists of 14 residues. The V end lost 5 bases, the J end lost 5 bases, and 13 bases lay between the germline ends. Per germline, CDR1 SGHTA and CDR2 FQGNSA. The CDR3 DNA reads as TGTGCCAGCAGCCTTTCCCAGGGATATCAGCCCCAGCATTTT. Residues: CASSLSQGYQPQHF. Using reference TRBV7-2 and TRBJ1-5 for the parts outside the CDR3, the full variable domain is GAGVSQSPSNKVTEKGKDVELRCDPISGHTALYWYRQSLGQGLEFLIYFQGNSAPDKSGLPSDRFSAERTGGSVSTLTIQRTQQEDSAVYLCASSLSQGYQPQHFGDGTRLSIL.

This clonotype has only a few counts. The V gene is TRBV20-1, the J gene TRBJ1-5, with 9 bases aligning to TRBD1. With V trimmed by 6 bases and J by 4 bases, 4 bases remained unmatched. The CDR3 is 13 amino acids. CDR1 is DFQATT, CDR2 SNEGSKA, per germline (reference sequence). The CDR3 here is CSARQGVNQPQHF. The CDR3 DNA reads TGCAGTGCCCGACAGGGGGTGAATCAGCCCCAGCATTTT.

J is TRBJ2-7 and V is TRBV27; 9 bases agree with TRBD1. This CDR3 contains 16 residues. Trimming cost V 3 bases and J 2 bases; bases outside gene matches: 8. CDR1 is MNHEY, CDR2 SMNVEV, per germline (reference sequence). The CDR3, as DNA: TGTGCCAGCAGTTTGTCGACCGGGACAGGGCCCTACGAGCAGTACTTC. It yields the protein CASSLSTGTGPYEQYF.

Many counts were recorded for this clonotype. The chain is built from TRBV7-2 and TRBJ2-3; 8 nucleotides align to TRBD2. The CDR3 covers 16 residues. V gave up 5 bases and J gave up 4 bases; unmatched junction bases: 11. Germline CDR1 SGHTA, CDR2 FQGNSA. Here the CDR3 DNA reads TGTGCCAGCAGCCGGGAGGGGGGGTTAAGCCCAGATACGCAGTATTTT. Translation gives CASSREGGLSPDTQYF.